The clone carrying this T cell receptor (beta chain) was recorded many times. Antigen: not known. The sample comes from a study of breast tumors, draining lymph nodes, adjacent tissues. Germline lookup yields CDR1 LNHDA and CDR2 SQIVND (reference sequence). The V gene lost 5 bases and the J gene lost 1 base, with 8 bases spanning the gap. The CDR3 consists of 13 residues. TCRdb re-derived calls from the multiplex PCR reads in MiXCR, one entry per CDR3 protein. The data show under 350,000 distinct CDR3 sequences, over 30% seen once. Study observations and caveats: Tumor repertoires ranked between lymph nodes and nontumor tissue in diversity, with V and J gene preferences. Compared with basal-like, luminal-like tumors shared significantly more repertoire with nontumor tissue. The lymph node origin of tumor T cells was framed as consistent with a hypothesis, not demonstrated.

Axillary draining lymph nodes of breast cancer patients supplied the node samples. The chain links TRBV19 to TRBJ2-5; D gene unclear. The sample was axillary lymph node tissue. This clonotype was sampled from a female donor with breast cancer. Some clones in this sample may be carry-over from other donors' samples. CDR3 in amino acids: CASSWAGQETQYF. As DNA, the CDR3 is TGTGCCAGTAGTTGGGCAGGCCAAGAGACCCAGTACTTC. The complete variable domain, with remaining parts taken from reference TRBV19 and TRBJ2-5, reads DGGITQSPKYLFRKEGQNVTLSCEQNLNHDAMYWYRQDPGQGLRLIYYSQIVNDFQKGDIAEGYSVSREKKESFPLTVTSAQKNPTAFYLCASSWAGQETQYFGPGTRLLVL.